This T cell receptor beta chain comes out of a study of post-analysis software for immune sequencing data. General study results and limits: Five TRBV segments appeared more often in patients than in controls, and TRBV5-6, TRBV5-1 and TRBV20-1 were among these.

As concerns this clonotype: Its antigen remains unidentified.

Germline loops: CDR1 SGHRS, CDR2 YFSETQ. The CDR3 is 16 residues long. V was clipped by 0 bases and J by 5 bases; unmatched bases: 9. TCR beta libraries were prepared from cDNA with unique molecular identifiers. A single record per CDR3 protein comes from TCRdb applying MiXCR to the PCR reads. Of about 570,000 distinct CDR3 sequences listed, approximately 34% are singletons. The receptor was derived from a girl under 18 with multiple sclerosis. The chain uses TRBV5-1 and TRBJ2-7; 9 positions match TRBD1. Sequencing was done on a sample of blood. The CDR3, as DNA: TGCGCCAGCAGCTTGGCCCGGACAGGGGCCTGGAACGAGCAGTACTTC. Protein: CASSLARTGAWNEQYF.